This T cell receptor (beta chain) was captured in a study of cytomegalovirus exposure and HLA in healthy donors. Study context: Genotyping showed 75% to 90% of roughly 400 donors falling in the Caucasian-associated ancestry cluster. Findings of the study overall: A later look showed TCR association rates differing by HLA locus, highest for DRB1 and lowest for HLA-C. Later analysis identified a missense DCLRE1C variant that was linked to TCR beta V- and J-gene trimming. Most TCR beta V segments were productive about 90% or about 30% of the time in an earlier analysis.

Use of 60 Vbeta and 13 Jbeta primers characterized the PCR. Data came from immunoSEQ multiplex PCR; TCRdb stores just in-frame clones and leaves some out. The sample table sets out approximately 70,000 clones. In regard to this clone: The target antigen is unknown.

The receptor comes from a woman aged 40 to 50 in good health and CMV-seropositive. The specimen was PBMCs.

The CDR3 sequence is CASSFQVSNQPQHF. The CDR3 DNA sequence: TGTGCCAGCAGTTTTCAGGTTAGCAATCAGCCCCAGCATTTT. The V and J genes are TRBV28 and TRBJ1-5; D is uncertain. Germline values: CDR1 MDHEN, CDR2 SYDVKM. V shed 3 bases and J shed 0 bases, with 6 bases lying between them. The length of the CDR3 is 14 residues.